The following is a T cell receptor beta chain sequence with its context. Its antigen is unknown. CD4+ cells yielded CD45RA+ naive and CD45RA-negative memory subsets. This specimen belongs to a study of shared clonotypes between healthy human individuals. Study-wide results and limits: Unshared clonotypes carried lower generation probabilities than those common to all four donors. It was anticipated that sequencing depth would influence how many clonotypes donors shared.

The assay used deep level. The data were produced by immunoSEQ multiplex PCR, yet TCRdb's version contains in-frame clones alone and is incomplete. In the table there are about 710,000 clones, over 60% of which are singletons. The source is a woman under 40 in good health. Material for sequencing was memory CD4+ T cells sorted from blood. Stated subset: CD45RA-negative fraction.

The CDR3: CASSDAGQEGDNEQFF. In DNA form, the CDR3 reads TGTGCCAGCAGCGACGCGGGACAGGAGGGGGACAATGAGCAGTTCTTC. This chain joins TRBV25-1 and TRBJ2-1; 8 positions match TRBD1. The CDR3 length is 16 residues. V lost 6 bases and J lost 5; bases outside the gene matches: 12. Germline assignment: CDR1 MGHDK and CDR2 SYGVNS.